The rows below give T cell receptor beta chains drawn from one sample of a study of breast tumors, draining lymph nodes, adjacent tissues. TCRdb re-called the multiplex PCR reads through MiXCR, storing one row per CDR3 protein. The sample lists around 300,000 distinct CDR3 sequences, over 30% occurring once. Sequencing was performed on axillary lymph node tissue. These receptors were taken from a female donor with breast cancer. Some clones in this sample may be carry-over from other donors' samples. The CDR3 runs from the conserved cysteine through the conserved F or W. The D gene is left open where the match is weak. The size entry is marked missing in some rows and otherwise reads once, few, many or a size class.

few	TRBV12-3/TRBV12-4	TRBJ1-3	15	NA	CASSPRRASGTTIYF	TGTGCCAGCAGTCCGCGAAGAGCGTCTGGAACCACCATATATTTT
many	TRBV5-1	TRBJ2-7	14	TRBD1	CASSFAQGAREQYF	TGCGCCAGCAGCTTTGCCCAGGGGGCGCGTGAGCAGTACTTC
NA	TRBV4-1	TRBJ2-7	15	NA	CASRGTGGGPYEQYF	TGCGCCAGCAGAGGGACTGGCGGGGGCCCTTACGAGCAGTACTTC
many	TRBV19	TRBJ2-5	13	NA	CASNHRPGETQYF	TGTGCCAGTAATCACCGGCCAGGAGAGACCCAGTACTTC
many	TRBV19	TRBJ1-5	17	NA	CASSTTGTAYSNQPQHF	TGTGCCAGTAGTACAACCGGGACGGCCTATAGCAATCAGCCCCAGCATTTT
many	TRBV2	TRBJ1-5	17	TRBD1	CASSEAQGGYSNQSQHF	TGTGCCAGCAGTGAAGCGCAAGGGGGCTATAGCAATCAGTCCCAGCATTTT
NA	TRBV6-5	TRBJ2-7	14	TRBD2	CASSSGGAAFEQYF	TGTGCCAGCTCTTCCGGGGGGGCCGCTTTTGAGCAGTACTTC
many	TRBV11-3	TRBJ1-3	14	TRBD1	CATQGASSGNTIYF	TGTGCCACACAGGGGGCTTCTTCTGGAAACACCATATATTTT
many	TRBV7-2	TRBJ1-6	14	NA	CASRYSGGGSPLHF	TGTGCCAGCAGATATTCGGGGGGGGGGTCACCCCTCCACTTT
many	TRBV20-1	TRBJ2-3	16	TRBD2	CSARDPLAGRTDTQYF	TGCAGTGCTAGAGATCCCTTAGCGGGCCGCACAGATACGCAGTATTTT
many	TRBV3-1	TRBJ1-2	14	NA	CASSHGKGDLGYTF	TGTGCCAGCAGCCACGGGAAGGGGGACCTTGGCTACACCTTC
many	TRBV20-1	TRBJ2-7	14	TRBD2	CSARGLAGNYEQYF	TGCAGTGCTAGAGGTCTAGCGGGAAACTACGAGCAGTACTTC
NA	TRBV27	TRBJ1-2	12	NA	CASRYRSGSYTF	TGTGCCAGCAGATACAGGTCAGGGAGCTACACCTTC
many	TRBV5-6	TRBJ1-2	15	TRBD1	CASSGRTGAFYGYTF	TGTGCCAGCAGCGGGAGGACAGGAGCATTCTATGGCTACACCTTC
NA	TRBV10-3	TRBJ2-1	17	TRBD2	CAISETSSGGSYNEQFF	TGTGCCATCAGTGAGACCTCTAGCGGGGGGTCATACAATGAGCAGTTCTTC